This TCR beta chain came from a study of lymphopenia after photon versus proton radiotherapy. Whole-study results and caveats: Relative stability marked proton patients; photon patients lost diversity and naive cells. After lymphocyte nadir, photon-treated repertoires showed oligoclonal expansion, especially CD8+ Temra.

Worth noting for this clone: Its antigen is as yet unknown.

Libraries were prepared by immunoSEQ multiplex PCR; TCRdb keeps only in-frame clonotypes and omits some of them. The sample carries approximately 66,000 clones, 70% to 90% recorded once. This CDR3 is built from 13 residues. Between the trimmed V and J ends, which lost 6 bases and 2 bases, there was a span of 8 bases. Germline V lookup: CDR1 MNHNS, CDR2 SASEGT. The sequencing used peripheral blood, collected from a patient treated with photon-based radiotherapy. The chain uses TRBV6-1 and TRBJ1-5; D might be TRBD1 (6 bases). This receptor was taken from a man aged 35 to 55 with gastric cancer. The CDR3 DNA reads as TGTGCCAGCAGGAACAGGGGCAATCAGCCCCAGCATTTT. Its translation: CASRNRGNQPQHF.